This passage covers 4 T cell receptor beta chains from one sample sequenced in a study of OX40 agonist ivuxolimab in advanced cancers. TCRdb's table, derived via immunoSEQ multiplex PCR, lists solely in-frame clones and lacks some. Of tens of thousands of clones listed, about 86% are singletons. The sample was CD4+ or CD8+ T cells sorted from blood, taken in a trial of the OX40 agonist ivuxolimab. The receptor set was obtained from an adult with an advanced solid tumor such as melanoma, head and neck, liver or kidney cancer.

The chain is built from TRBV19 and TRBJ2-5; a possible D gene is TRBD1 (6 bases). Germline loops: CDR1 LNHDA, CDR2 SQIVND (reference sequence). The CDR3 spans 14 residues. Trimming cost V 3 bases and J 5 bases, with 13 bases left between them. The CDR3 loop reads CASSMPGVRETQYF. CDR3 nucleotide sequence: TGTGCCAGTAGTATGCCAGGGGTCCGGGAGACCCAGTACTTC.

The chain links TRBV10-3 to TRBJ1-2, with a weak D call TRBD1 (6 bases). V lost 4 bases to trimming and J lost 4 bases, with 13 bases between them. Germline CDR1 ENHRY, CDR2 SYGVKD. CDR3 size: 14 residues. The CDR3 region has the DNA TGTGCCATCAGTGCGGACGACAGGTCCTATGGCTACACCTTC. This encodes CAISADDRSYGYTF.

This clone was recorded once. The chain uses TRBV29-1 and TRBJ2-7; no clear D gene. Germline V gene data show CDR1 as SQVTM and CDR2 as ANQGSEA. The V end lost 4 bases, the J end lost 0 bases, and 10 bases lay between the germline ends. The CDR3 totals 13 residues. CDR3 sequence reads: CSVGTASSYEQYF. CDR3 DNA sequence: TGCAGCGTTGGGACCGCGAGCTCCTACGAGCAGTACTTC.

This sequence joins TRBV4-1 and TRBJ2-7, with D perhaps matching TRBD2 (6 bases). The CDR3 covers 14 residues. CDR1 is MGHRA and CDR2 is YSYEKL in the germline V gene. Deletions cut 5 bases from V and 0 bases from J, with 11 bases between. The CDR3, as DNA: TGCGCCAGCAGCACAGCGACTAGCTCCTACGAGCAGTACTTC. This sequence encodes CASSTATSSYEQYF.